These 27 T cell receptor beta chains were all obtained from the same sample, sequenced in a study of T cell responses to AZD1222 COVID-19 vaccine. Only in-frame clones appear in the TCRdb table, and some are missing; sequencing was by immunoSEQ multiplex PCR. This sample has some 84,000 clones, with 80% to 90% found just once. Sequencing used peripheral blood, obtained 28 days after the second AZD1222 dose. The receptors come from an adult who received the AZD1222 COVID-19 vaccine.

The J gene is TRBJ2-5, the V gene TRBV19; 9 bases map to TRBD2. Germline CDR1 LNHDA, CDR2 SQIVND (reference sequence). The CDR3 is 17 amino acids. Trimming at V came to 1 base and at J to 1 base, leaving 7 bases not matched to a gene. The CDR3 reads CASSIGSLAGLQETQYF. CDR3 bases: TGTGCCAGTAGTATAGGATCGCTAGCGGGGCTCCAAGAGACCCAGTACTTC.

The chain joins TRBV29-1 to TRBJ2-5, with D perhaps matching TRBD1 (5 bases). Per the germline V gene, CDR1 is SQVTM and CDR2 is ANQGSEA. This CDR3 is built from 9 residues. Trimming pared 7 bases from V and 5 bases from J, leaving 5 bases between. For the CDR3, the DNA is TGCAGCGCAGGGGAGACCCAGTACTTC. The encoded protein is CSAGETQYF.

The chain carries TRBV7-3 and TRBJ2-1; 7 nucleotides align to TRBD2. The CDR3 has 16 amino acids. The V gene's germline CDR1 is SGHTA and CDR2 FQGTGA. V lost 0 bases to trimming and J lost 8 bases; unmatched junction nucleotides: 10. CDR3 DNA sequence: TGTGCCAGCAGCTTAACGGCTGCGGGAGTGAGGGATGAGCAGTTCTTC. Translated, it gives CASSLTAAGVRDEQFF.

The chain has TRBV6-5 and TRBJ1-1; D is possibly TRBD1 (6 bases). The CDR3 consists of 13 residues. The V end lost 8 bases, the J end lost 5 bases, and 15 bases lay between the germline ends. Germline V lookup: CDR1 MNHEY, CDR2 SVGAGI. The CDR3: CASLPPQGTEAFF. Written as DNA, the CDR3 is TGTGCCAGCCTCCCTCCCCAGGGGACTGAAGCTTTCTTT.

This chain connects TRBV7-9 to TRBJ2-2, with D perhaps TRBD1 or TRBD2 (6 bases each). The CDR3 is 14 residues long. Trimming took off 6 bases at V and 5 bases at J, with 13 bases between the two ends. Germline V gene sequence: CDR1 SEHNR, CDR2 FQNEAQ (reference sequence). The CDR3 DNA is TGTGCCAGCAGGGAGGACAGCGGGACCGGGGAGCTGTTTTTT. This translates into CASREDSGTGELFF. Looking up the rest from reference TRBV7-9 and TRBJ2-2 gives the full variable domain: DTGVSQNPRHKITKRGQNVTFRCDPISEHNRLYWYRQTLGQGPEFLTYFQNEAQLEKSRLLSDRFSAERPKGSFSTLEIQRTEQGDSAMYLCASREDSGTGELFFGEGSRLTVL.

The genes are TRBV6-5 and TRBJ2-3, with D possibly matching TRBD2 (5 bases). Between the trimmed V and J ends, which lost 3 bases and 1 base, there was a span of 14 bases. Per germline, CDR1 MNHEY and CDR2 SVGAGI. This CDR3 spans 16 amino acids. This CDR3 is CASSYDGSAGTDTQYF. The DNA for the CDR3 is TGTGCCAGCAGTTATGATGGGAGCGCGGGCACAGATACGCAGTATTTT.

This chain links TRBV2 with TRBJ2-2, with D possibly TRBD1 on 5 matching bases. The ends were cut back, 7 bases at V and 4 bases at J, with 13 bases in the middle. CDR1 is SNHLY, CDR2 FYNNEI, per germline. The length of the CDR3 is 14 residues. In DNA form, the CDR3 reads TGTGCCAGCACCGGGCAGGGTGGCACCGGGGAGCTGTTTTTT. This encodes CASTGQGGTGELFF.

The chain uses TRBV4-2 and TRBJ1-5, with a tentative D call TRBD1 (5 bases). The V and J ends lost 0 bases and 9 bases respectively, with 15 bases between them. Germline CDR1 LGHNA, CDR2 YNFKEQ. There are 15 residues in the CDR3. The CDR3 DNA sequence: TGTGCCAGCAGCCAAGATGGGGCGGCTTTCGCGCCCCAGCATTTT. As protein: CASSQDGAAFAPQHF.

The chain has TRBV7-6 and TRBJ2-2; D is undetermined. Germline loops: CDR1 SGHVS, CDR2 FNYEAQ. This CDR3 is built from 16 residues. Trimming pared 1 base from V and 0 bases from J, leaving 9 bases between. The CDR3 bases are TGTGCCAGCAGCTTAGAAGTACAGACGAACACCGGGGAGCTGTTTTTT. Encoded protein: CASSLEVQTNTGELFF.

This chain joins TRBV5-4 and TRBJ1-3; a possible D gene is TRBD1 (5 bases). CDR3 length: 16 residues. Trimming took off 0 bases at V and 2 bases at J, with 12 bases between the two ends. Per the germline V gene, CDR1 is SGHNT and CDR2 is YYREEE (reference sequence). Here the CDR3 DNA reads TGTGCCAGCAGCTTGGGCGGGACGCTCGCTGGAAACACCATATATTTT. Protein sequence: CASSLGGTLAGNTIYF.

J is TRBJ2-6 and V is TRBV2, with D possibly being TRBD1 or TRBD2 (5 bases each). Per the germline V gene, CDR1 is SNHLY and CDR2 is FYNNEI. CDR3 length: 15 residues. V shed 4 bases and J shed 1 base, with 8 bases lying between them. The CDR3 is CASSGDESGANVLTF. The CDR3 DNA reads TGTGCCAGCAGTGGGGACGAATCTGGGGCCAACGTCCTGACTTTC.

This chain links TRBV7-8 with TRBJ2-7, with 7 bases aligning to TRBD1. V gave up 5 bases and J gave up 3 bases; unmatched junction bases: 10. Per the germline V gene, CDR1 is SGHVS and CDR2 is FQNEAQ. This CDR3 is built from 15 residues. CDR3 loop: CASSLRRDRGYEQYV. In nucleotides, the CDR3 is TGTGCCAGCAGCCTCCGCCGGGACAGAGGCTACGAGCAGTACGTC.

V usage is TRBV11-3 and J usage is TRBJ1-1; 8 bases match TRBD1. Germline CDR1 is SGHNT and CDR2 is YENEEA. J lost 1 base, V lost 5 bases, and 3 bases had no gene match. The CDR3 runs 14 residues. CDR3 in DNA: TGTGCCAGCAGCCCAGGGGGCCCGAACACTGAAGCTTTCTTT. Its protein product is CASSPGGPNTEAFF. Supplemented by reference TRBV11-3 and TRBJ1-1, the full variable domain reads EAGVVQSPRYKIIEKKQPVAFWCNPISGHNTLYWYLQNLGQGPELLIRYENEEAVDDSQLPKDRFSAERLKGVDSTLKIQPAELGDSAVYLCASSPGGPNTEAFFGQGTRLTVV.

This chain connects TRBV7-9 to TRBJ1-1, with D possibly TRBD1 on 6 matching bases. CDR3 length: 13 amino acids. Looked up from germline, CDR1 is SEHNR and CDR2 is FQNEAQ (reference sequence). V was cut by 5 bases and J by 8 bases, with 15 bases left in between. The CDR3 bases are TGTGCCAGCAGCACATCGGGACAACCCGAAGCTTTCTTT. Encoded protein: CASSTSGQPEAFF.

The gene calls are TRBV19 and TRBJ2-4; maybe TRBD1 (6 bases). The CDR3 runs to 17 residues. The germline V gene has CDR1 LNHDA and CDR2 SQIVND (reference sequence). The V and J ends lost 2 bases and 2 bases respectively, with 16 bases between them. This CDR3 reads CASSIIQGYASKNIQYF. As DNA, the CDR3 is TGTGCCAGTAGTATAATACAGGGCTACGCATCCAAAAACATTCAGTACTTC.

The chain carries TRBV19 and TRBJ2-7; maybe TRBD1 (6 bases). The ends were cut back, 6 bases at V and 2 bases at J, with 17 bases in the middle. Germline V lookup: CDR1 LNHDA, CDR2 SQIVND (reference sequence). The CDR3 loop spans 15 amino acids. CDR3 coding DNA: TGTGCCAGTAGGAAAACCGGGACATTGACCTACGAGCAGTACTTC. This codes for CASRKTGTLTYEQYF.

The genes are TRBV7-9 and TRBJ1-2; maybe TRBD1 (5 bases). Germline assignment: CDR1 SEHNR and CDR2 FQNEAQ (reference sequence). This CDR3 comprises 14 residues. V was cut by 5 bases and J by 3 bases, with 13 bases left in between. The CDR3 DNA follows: TGTGCCAGCAGCGCCCTAGCGGGGGACTATGGCTACACCTTC. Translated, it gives CASSALAGDYGYTF.

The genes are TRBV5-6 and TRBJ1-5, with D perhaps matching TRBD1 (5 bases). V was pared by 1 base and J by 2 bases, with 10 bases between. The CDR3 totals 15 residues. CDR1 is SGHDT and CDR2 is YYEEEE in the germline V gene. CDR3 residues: CASSLRGYGNQPQHF. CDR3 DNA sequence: TGTGCCAGCAGCTTGAGGGGATATGGCAATCAGCCCCAGCATTTT.

CDR3 nucleotides: TGTGCCAGCAGCCAAGATCTAGGACATGACACCGGGGAGCTGTTTTTT. Residues: CASSQDLGHDTGELFF. This chain uses TRBV14 with TRBJ2-2; D possibly corresponds to TRBD1 (5 bases). CDR3 length: 16 residues. The V end was cut by 0 bases, the J end by 3 bases, with 11 bases between. Germline CDR1 is SGHDN and CDR2 is FVKESK.

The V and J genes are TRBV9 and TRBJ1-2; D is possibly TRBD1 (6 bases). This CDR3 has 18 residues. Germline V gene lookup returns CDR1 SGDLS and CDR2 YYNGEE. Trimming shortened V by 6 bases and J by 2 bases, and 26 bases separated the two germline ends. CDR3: CASNPLGTGQNGNYGYTF. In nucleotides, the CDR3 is TGTGCCAGCAACCCATTAGGTACAGGGCAAAACGGGAACTATGGCTACACCTTC. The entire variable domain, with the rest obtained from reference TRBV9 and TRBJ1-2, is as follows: DSGVTQTPKHLITATGQRVTLRCSPRSGDLSVYWYQQSLDQGLQFLIQYYNGEERAKGNILERFSAQQFPDLHSELNLSSLELGDSALYFCASNPLGTGQNGNYGYTFGSGTRLTVV.

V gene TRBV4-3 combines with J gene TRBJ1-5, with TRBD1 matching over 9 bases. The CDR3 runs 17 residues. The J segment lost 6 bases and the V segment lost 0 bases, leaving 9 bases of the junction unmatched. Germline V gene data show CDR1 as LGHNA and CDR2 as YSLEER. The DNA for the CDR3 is TGCGCCAGCAGCCAAGATATCAGGACAGGGGAAGGTCAGCCCCAGCATTTT. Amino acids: CASSQDIRTGEGQPQHF.

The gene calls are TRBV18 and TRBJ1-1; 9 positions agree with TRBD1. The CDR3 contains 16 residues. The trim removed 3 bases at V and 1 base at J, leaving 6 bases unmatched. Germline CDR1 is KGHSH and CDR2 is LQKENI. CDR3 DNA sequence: TGTGCCAGCTCACCTACCGGGACAGGGACGAACACTGAAGCTTTCTTT. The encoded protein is CASSPTGTGTNTEAFF.

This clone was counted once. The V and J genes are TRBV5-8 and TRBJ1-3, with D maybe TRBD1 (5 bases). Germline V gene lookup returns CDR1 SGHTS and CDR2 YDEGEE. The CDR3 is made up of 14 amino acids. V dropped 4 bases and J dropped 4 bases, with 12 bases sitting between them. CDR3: CASSAPGTGNTIYF. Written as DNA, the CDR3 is TGTGCCAGCAGCGCCCCCGGGACCGGAAACACCATATATTTT.

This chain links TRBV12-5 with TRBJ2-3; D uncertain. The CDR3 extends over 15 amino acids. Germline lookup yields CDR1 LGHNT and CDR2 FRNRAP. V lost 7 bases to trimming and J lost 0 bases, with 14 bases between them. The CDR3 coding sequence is TGTGCTAGTGCCGGAGACCTAGTAAGCACAGATACGCAGTATTTT. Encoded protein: CASAGDLVSTDTQYF.

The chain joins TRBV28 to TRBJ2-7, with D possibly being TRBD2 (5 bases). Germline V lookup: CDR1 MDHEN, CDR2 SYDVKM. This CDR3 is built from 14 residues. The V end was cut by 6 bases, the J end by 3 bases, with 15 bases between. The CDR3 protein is CASSPPVRGYEQYF. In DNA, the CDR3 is TGTGCCAGCAGCCCCCCGGTCCGGGGCTACGAGCAGTACTTC. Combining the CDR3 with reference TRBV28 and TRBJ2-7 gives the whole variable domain DVKVTQSSRYLVKRTGEKVFLECVQDMDHENMFWYRQDPGLGLRLIYFSYDVKMKEKGDIPEGYSVSREKKERFSLILESASTNQTSMYLCASSPPVRGYEQYFGPGTRLTVT.

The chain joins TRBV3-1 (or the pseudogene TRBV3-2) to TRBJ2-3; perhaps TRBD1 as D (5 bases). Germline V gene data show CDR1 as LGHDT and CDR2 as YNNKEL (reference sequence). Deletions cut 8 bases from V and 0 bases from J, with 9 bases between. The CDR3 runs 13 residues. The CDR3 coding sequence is TGTGCCAGCGGGGCTATAAGCACAGATACGCAGTATTTT. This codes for CASGAISTDTQYF.

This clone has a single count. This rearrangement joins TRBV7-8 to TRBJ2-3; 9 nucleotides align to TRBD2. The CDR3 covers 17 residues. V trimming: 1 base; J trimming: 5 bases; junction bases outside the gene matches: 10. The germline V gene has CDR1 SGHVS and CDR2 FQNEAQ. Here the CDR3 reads CASSLGRTSDNIDTQYF. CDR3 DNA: TGTGCCAGCAGCTTAGGTCGGACTAGCGATAACATAGATACGCAGTATTTT.